This entry describes one T cell receptor (beta chain). Germline CDR1 reads SNHLY; CDR2 reads FYNNEI. The CDR3 contains 13 residues. Trimming took 8 bases from V and 1 from J, leaving 8 bases between them. The record originates from a study of blood T cell repertoires in COVID-19. The overall study: Acute-phase and convalescent COVID-19 samples originated in the United States, Italy and Spain. The analysed material was cDNA or gDNA that came from T cells, B-cell-depleted T cells, or PBMCs.

In the source study's methods: Reference gene primer amplification yielded estimated nucleated cell counts. Sequenced by immunoSEQ multiplex PCR; TCRdb stores in-frame clones only, minus some. Clone size and V and J calls were adopted from that table, with D and trimming inferred from the DNA. This repertoire shows around 100,000 clones, 75% to 85% found once; its top ten account for approximately 7.9%. The source is a man aged 65 to 85 with acute or convalescent COVID-19. The chain couples TRBV2 to TRBJ2-2; D possibly corresponds to TRBD2 (5 bases). The specimen was peripheral blood. CDR3 loop: CASEGENTGELFF. The DNA for the CDR3 is TGTGCCAGCGAGGGAGAGAACACCGGGGAGCTGTTTTTT. Looking up the rest from reference TRBV2 and TRBJ2-2 gives the full variable domain: EPEVTQTPSHQVTQMGQEVILRCVPISNHLYFYWYRQILGQKVEFLVSFYNNEISEKSEIFDDQFSVERPDGSNFTLKIRSTKLEDSAMYFCASEGENTGELFFGEGSRLTVL.